This TCR beta chain was retrieved from a study of shared clonotypes between healthy human individuals. Sequencing used immunoSEQ multiplex PCR; TCRdb keeps in-frame clones, though not all of them. The profile shows a few million clones, around nine tenths of them singletons. Remarks on this clone: This same CDR3 is encoded by further DNA sequences in the sample.

The sequenced material came from naive CD4+ T cells sorted from blood. Sample subset: CD45RA+ positively selected. This clonotype was obtained from a man aged 18 to 29 in good health.

The CDR3 region is CSVGGRLNTEAFF. As DNA, the CDR3 is TGCAGCGTGGGAGGCAGGTTAAACACTGAAGCTTTCTTT. The genes are TRBV29-1 and TRBJ1-1, with unresolved D. Per the germline V gene, CDR1 is SQVTM and CDR2 is ANQGSEA. This CDR3 comprises 13 residues. V was trimmed by 6 bases and J by 2 bases, leaving 13 bases between them.